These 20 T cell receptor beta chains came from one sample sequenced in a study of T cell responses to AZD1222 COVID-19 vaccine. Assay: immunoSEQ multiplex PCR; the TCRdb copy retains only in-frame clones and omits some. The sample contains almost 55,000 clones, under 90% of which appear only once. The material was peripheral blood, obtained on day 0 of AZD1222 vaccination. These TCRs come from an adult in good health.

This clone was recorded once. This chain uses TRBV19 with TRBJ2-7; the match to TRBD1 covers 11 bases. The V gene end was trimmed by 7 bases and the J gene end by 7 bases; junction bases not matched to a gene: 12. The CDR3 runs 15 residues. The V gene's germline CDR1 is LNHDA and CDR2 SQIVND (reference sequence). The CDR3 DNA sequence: TGTGCCAGTACCCCAGCCGGGACAGGGGGTCGGGAGCAGTACTTC. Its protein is CASTPAGTGGREQYF.

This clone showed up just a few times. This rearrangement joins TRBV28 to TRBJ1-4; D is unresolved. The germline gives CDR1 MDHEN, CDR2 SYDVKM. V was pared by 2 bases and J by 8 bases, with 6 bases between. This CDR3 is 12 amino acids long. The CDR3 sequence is CASSLTGEKLFF. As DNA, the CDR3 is TGTGCCAGCAGTTTAACGGGGGAAAAACTGTTTTTT.

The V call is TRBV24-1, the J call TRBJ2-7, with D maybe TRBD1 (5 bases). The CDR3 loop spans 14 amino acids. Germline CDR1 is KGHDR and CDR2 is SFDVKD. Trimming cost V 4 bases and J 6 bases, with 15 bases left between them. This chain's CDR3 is CATSESGARSEQYF. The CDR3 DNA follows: TGTGCCACCAGTGAATCTGGGGCTCGGAGCGAGCAGTACTTC.

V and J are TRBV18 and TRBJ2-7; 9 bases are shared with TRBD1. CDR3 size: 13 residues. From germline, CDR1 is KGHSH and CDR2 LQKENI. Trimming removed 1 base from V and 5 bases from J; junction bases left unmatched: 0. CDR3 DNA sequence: TGTGCCAGCTCACCACGGGACAGGGACGAGCAGTACTTC. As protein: CASSPRDRDEQYF.

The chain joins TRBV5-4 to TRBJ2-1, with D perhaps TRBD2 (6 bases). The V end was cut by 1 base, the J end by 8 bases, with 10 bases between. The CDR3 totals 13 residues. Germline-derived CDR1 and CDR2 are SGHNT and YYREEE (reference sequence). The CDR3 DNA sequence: TGTGCCAGCAGCTTGATCGGGGGACATGAGCAGTTCTTC. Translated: CASSLIGGHEQFF.

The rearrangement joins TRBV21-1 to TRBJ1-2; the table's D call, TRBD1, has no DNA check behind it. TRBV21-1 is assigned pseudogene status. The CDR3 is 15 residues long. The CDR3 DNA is TGTGCCAGTATGGTTCGGGACAGGGGTGACTATGGCTACACCTTC. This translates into CASMVRDRGDYGYTF.

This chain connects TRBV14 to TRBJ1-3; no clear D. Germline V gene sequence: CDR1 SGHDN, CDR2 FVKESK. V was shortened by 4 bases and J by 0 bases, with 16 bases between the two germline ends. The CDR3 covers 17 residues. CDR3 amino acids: CASSPSVTANSGNTIYF. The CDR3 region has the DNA TGTGCCAGCAGCCCATCGGTAACAGCAAACTCTGGAAACACCATATATTTT.

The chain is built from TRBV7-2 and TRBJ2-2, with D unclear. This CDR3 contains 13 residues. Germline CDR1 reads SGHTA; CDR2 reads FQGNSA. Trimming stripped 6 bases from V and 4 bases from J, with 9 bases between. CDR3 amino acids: CASRIGATGELFF. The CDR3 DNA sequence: TGTGCCAGCAGAATCGGTGCCACCGGGGAGCTGTTTTTT.

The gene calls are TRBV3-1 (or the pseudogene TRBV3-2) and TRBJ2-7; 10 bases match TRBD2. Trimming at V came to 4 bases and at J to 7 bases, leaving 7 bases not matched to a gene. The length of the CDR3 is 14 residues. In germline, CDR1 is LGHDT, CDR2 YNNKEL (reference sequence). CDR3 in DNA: TGTGCCAGCAGCCCGCCGGGACTAGCGAATGAGCAGTACTTC. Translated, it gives CASSPPGLANEQYF.

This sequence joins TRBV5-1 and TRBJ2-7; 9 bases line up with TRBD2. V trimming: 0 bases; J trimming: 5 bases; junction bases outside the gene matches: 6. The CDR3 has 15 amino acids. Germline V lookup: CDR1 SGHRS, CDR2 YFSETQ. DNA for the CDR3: TGCGCCAGCAGCTTGGAACCGGGACTAGCAGACGAGCAGTACTTC. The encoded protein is CASSLEPGLADEQYF.

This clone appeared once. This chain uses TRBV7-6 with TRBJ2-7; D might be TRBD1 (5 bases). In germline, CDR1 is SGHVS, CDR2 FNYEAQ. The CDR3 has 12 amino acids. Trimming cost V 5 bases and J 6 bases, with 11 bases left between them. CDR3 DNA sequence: TGTGCCAGCAGCCAGCAGGGCTCCGAGCAGTACTTC. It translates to CASSQQGSEQYF.

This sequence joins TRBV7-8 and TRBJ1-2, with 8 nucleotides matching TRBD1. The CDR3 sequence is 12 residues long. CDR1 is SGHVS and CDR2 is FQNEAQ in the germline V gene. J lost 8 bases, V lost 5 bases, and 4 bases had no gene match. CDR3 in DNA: TGTGCCAGCAGCCCGGACAGGGAAGGCTACACCTTC. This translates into CASSPDREGYTF. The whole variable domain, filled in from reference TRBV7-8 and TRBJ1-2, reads GAGVSQSPRYKVAKRGQDVALRCDPISGHVSLFWYQQALGQGPEFLTYFQNEAQLDKSGLPSDRFFAERPEGSVSTLKIQRTQQEDSAVYLCASSPDREGYTFGSGTRLTVV.

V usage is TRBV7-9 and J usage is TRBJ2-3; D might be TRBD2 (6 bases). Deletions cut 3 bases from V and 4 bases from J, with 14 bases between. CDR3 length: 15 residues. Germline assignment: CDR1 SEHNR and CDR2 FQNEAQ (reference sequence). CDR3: CASSFISGGADTQYF. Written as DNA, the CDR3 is TGTGCCAGCAGCTTCATTAGCGGAGGAGCAGATACGCAGTATTTT.

CDR3 sequence (DNA): TGCGCCAGCGGCCAGGACAGCTATGGCTACACCTTC. Its translation: CASGQDSYGYTF. The V and J genes are TRBV10-1 and TRBJ1-2; TRBD1 is a possible D gene (6 bases). This CDR3 region has 12 residues. V dropped 8 bases and J dropped 4 bases, with 11 bases sitting between them. Germline values: CDR1 WNHNN, CDR2 SYGVQD (reference sequence).

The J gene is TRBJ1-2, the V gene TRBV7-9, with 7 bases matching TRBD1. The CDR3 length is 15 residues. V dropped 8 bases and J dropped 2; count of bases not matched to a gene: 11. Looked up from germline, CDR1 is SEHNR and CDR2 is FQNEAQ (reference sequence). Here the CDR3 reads CASVPQGTANYGYTF. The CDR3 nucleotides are TGTGCCAGCGTACCACAGGGGACGGCGAACTATGGCTACACCTTC.

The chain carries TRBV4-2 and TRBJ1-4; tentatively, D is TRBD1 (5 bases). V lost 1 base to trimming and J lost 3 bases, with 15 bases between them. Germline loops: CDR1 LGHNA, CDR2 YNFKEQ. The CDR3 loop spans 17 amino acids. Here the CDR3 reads CASSQGGLGEANEKLFF. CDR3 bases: TGTGCCAGCAGCCAAGGGGGGTTGGGGGAAGCTAATGAAAAACTGTTTTTT.

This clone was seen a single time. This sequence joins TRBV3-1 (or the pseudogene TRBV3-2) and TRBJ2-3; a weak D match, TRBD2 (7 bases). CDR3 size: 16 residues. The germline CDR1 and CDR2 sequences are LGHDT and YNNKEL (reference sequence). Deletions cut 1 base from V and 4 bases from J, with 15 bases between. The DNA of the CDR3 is TGTGCCAGCAGCCAAGTGTCGGGGGGCGGATCAGATACGCAGTATTTT. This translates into CASSQVSGGGSDTQYF.

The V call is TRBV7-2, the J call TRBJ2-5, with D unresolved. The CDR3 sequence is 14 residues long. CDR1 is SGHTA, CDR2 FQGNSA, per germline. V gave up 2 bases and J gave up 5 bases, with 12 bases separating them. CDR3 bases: TGTGCCAGCAGCTTATCGGCATTCGGGGAGACCCAGTACTTC. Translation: CASSLSAFGETQYF.

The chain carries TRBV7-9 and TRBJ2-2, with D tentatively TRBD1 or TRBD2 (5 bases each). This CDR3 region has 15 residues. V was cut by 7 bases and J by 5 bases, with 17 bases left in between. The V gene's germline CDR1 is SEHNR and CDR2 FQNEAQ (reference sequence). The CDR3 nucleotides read TGTGCCAGCAACACGGGGCTTAGAGGGACCGGGGAGCTGTTTTTT. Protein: CASNTGLRGTGELFF. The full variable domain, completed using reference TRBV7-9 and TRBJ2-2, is DTGVSQNPRHKITKRGQNVTFRCDPISEHNRLYWYRQTLGQGPEFLTYFQNEAQLEKSRLLSDRFSAERPKGSFSTLEIQRTEQGDSAMYLCASNTGLRGTGELFFGEGSRLTVL.

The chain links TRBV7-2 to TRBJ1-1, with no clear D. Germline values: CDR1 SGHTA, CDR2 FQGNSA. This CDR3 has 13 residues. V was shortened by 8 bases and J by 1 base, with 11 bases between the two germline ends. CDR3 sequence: CASPAQRNTEAFF. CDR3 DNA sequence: TGTGCCAGCCCCGCACAGAGGAACACTGAAGCTTTCTTT.